This T cell receptor (beta chain) was captured in a study of T cell repertoires in cytomegalovirus infection (dated by TCRdb to about 2019). A note on the overall study: Because public TCR beta signatures pointed to carriage of CMV infection together with the matching HLA type, the HLA type of each donor mattered for the analysis. What the research found in general, with its limitations: Cumulative frequency of public TCR beta family members discriminated carriers of CMV infection plus the relevant HLA type in this cohort and an independent 352-donor cohort. The ex vivo response was dominated by HLA-C-restricted CMV-specific TCR beta clonotypes, which also provided the single most frequent clonotype in two of eight donors.

Concerning this clonotype: This clone's antigen is unknown. No clone much larger than this one lies a single base away; base qualities are absent.

The listed sequencing device is Illumina HiSeq 1500. The public reads were reprocessed in TCRdb via fastp at Q25 and MiXCR, keeping in-frame beta chains. Rows with a matching CDR3 protein are joined into one entry that keeps the most common DNA and genes. Here the sample has 200,000 to 300,000 distinct CDR3 sequences; 10% to 15% occur a single time. Clones ranked in the top ten supply 1.5% to 2% of the sample. The TCR comes from a human donor in good health (CMV status not recorded). Some clones in this sample may be carry-over from other donors' samples. Material: PBMCs.

The CDR3 reads CAGHIGRSTDTQYF. The DNA sequence is TGTGCCGGCCACATAGGACGAAGCACAGATACGCAGTATTTT. The rearranged chain carries TRBV2 and TRBJ2-3; the D gene assignment is ambiguous. The CDR3 starts with the cysteine, ends with the phenylalanine, and has 14 residues. This entry keeps only the CDR3 DNA: 42 bases, framed from base 1. The germline V gene yields SNHLY for CDR1 and FYNNEI for CDR2. The junction carries 15 bases between V and J, which are trimmed by 11 bases and 0 bases respectively.